This TCR beta chain was recorded in a study of CD8 T cells in ankylosing spondylitis. Study-wide results and caveats: A TCR beta motif of under ten highly homologous variants seemed to mark ankylosing spondylitis blood.

Via MiXCR, TCRdb re-called the 5' RACE reads, giving one row per CDR3 protein. The sample has a few hundred thousand distinct CDR3 sequences, around 16% seen once. The CDR3 runs to 12 residues. V was trimmed by 5 bases and J by 12 bases, leaving 11 bases between them. This clonotype was seen a handful of times. Antigen unknown. Sequencing input: blood, either unsorted or a sorted T cell fraction (not recorded which). This sequence originates from a male donor with ankylosing spondylitis. The chain combines TRBV12-3 or TRBV12-4 with TRBJ2-6; D uncertain. Here the CDR3 DNA reads TGTGCCAGCAGTCCAAGCCTGGGCGTCCTGACTTTC. It encodes CASSPSLGVLTF.